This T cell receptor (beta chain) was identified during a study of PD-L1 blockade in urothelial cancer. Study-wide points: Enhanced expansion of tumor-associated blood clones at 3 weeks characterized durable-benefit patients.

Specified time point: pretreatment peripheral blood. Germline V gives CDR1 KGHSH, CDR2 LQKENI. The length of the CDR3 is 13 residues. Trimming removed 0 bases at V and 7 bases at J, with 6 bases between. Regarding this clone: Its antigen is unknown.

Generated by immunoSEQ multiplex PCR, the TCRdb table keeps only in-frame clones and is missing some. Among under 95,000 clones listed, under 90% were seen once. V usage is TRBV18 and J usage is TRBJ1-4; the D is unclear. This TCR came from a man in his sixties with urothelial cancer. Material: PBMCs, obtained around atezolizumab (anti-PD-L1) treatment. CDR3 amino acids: CASSPPTGEKLFF. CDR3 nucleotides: TGTGCCAGCTCACCACCTACCGGTGAAAAACTGTTTTTT.